This entry lists 8 T cell receptor beta chains sequenced from one sample in a study of T cells after posttransplantation cyclophosphamide. The protocol was immunoSEQ multiplex PCR, while the TCRdb copy is restricted to in-frame clones and leaves out a portion. The sample has fewer than 55,000 clones, none seen only once. What was sequenced was PBMCs. All receptors come from a man aged 40-50 years in good health, CMV-negative, and a related stem cell transplant donor.

This clone was seen ten or more times. This same CDR3 is encoded by further DNA sequences in the sample. The gene calls are TRBV15 and TRBJ2-7; 7 bases map to TRBD2. Germline CDR1 is LNHNV and CDR2 is YYDKDF (reference sequence). The junction had 1 base not matched to a gene; V was cut back by 0 bases and J by 2 bases. CDR3 length: 14 residues. This CDR3 reads CATSREGGTYEQYF. The DNA for the CDR3 is TGTGCCACCAGCAGAGAGGGGGGGACCTACGAGCAGTACTTC.

This clone was picked up many times. This chain links TRBV7-9 with TRBJ2-4; TRBD2 matches at 13 bases. V lost 5 bases and J lost 7; bases outside the gene matches: 5. The CDR3 is made up of 15 amino acids. Germline CDR1 reads SEHNR; CDR2 reads FQNEAQ (reference sequence). CDR3 sequence: CASSRTSGSGNIQYF. CDR3 coding DNA: TGTGCCAGCAGCCGGACTAGCGGGAGTGGGAACATTCAGTACTTC.

This clone was recorded at least ten times. The chain uses TRBV19 and TRBJ1-5; no reliable D call. Between the trimmed V and J ends, which lost 4 bases and 7 bases, there was a span of 14 bases. The CDR3 totals 14 residues. CDR1 is LNHDA and CDR2 is SQIVND in the germline V gene (reference sequence). The CDR3 reads CASSSWSAQQPQHF. The CDR3 DNA reads as TGTGCCAGTAGTAGTTGGTCCGCCCAGCAGCCCCAGCATTTT.

The chain joins TRBV9 to TRBJ1-6, with D possibly being TRBD1 (6 bases). Deletions cut 4 bases from V and 7 bases from J, with 12 bases between. The CDR3 extends over 14 amino acids. Germline V gene sequence: CDR1 SGDLS, CDR2 YYNGEE. CDR3 DNA sequence: TGTGCCAGCAGCCTCCGGGACAAAAATTCACCCCTCCACTTT. Translation: CASSLRDKNSPLHF. Full variable domain (outside the CDR3, taken from reference TRBV9 and TRBJ1-6): DSGVTQTPKHLITATGQRVTLRCSPRSGDLSVYWYQQSLDQGLQFLIQYYNGEERAKGNILERFSAQQFPDLHSELNLSSLELGDSALYFCASSLRDKNSPLHFGNGTRLTVT.

This clone was recorded at least ten times. The chain employs TRBV7-2 and TRBJ2-3; 9 nucleotides match TRBD2. The CDR3 consists of 15 residues. Germline V gene data show CDR1 as SGHTA and CDR2 as FQGNSA. V lost 4 bases to trimming and J lost 14 bases; unmatched junction nucleotides: 16. CDR3 coding DNA: TGTGCCAGCAGCTCAACCATAGCGGGAGAGTCGCTTGGGTATTTT. This encodes CASSSTIAGESLGYF.

At least ten counts were recorded for this clone. V usage is TRBV19 and J usage is TRBJ1-6; 7 positions match TRBD1. The CDR3 is made up of 15 amino acids. Looked up from germline, CDR1 is LNHDA and CDR2 is SQIVND (reference sequence). With 5 bases clipped from V and 13 bases from J, the junction kept 14 bases outside the gene matches. In nucleotides, the CDR3 is TGTGCCAGTAGTCTGAACCGGGACAGTCTTGTCCCCCTCCACTTT. The encoded protein is CASSLNRDSLVPLHF.

There are many counts of this clone. The chain carries TRBV28 and TRBJ2-7; maybe TRBD1 (6 bases). In germline, CDR1 is MDHEN, CDR2 SYDVKM. V lost 7 bases to trimming and J lost 4 bases, with 23 bases between them. CDR3 size: 16 residues. The chain's CDR3 is CASTSTNRATLYEQYV. CDR3 DNA sequence: TGTGCCAGCACCTCGACAAACAGGGCTACCCTATACGAGCAGTACGTC.

This chain connects TRBV18 to TRBJ2-5; TRBD1 is a possible D gene (6 bases). Trimming shortened V by 4 bases and J by 5 bases, and 14 bases separated the two germline ends. The CDR3 is 14 amino acids. The germline V gene encodes CDR1 KGHSH and CDR2 LQKENI. Here the CDR3 DNA reads TGTGCCAGCTCACGTCAGGGGCTATGGGAGACCCAGTACTTC. It is translated as CASSRQGLWETQYF.